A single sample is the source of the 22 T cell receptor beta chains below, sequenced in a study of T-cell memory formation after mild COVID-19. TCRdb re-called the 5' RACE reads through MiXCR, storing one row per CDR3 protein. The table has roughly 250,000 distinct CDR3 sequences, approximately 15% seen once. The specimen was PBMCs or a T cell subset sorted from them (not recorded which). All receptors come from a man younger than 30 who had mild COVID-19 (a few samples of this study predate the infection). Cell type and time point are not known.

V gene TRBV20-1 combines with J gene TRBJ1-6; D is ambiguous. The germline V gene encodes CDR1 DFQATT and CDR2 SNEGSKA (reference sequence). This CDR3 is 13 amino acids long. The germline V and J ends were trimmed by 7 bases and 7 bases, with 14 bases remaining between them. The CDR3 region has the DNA TGCAGTGGGGAGAAGTACAAAAATTCACCCCTCCACTTT. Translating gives CSGEKYKNSPLHF.

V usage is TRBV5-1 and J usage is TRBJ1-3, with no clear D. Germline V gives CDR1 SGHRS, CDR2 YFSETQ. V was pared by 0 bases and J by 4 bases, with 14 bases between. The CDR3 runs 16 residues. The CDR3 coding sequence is TGCGCCAGCAGCTTGGAACAGCGAGCATCGGGAAACACCATATATTTT. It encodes CASSLEQRASGNTIYF. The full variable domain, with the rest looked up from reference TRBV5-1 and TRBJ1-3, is KAGVTQTPRYLIKTRGQQVTLSCSPISGHRSVSWYQQTPGQGLQFLFEYFSETQRNKGNFPGRFSGRQFSNSRSEMNVSTLELGDSALYLCASSLEQRASGNTIYFGEGSWLTVV.

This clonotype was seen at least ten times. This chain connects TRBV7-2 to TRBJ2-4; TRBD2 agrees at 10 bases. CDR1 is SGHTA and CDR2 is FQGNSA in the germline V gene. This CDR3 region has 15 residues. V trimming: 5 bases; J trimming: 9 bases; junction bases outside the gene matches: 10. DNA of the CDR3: TGTGCCAGCAGCCTAAGTAGCGGGGGGCCACCCATTCAGTACTTC. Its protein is CASSLSSGGPPIQYF.

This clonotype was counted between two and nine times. The CDR3 bases are TGCGCCAGCAGCCAAGATCTGTCAGGGGGCCAAATCAGCAATCAGCCCCAGCATTTT. It specifies CASSQDLSGGQISNQPQHF. The V and J genes are TRBV4-3 and TRBJ1-5, with 8 bases that match TRBD1. V shed 0 bases, J shed 1 base, and the junction held 11 bases outside the gene matches. Germline values: CDR1 LGHNA, CDR2 YSLEER. There are 19 residues in the CDR3.

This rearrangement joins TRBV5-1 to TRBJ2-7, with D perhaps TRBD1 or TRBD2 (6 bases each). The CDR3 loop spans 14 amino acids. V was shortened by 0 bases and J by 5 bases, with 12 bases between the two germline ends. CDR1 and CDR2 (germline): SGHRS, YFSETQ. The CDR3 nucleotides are TGCGCCAGCAGCTTGGAACCGGGGGCGGACGAGCAGTACTTC. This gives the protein CASSLEPGADEQYF.

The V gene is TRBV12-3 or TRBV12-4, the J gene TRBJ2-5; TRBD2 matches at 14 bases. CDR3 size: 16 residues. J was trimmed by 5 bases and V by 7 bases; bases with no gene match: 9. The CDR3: CASTSGLAGVWETQYF. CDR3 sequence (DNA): TGTGCCAGCACCTCGGGACTAGCGGGGGTTTGGGAGACCCAGTACTTC.

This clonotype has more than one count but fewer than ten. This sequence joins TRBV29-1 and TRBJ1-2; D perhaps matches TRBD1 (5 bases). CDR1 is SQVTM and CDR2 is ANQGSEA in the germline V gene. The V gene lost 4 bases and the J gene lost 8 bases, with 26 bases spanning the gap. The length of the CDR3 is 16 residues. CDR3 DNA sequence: TGCAGCGTTGTTATTTGGGCAGGGCCCGGAAATGGCGGCTACACCTTC. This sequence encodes CSVVIWAGPGNGGYTF.

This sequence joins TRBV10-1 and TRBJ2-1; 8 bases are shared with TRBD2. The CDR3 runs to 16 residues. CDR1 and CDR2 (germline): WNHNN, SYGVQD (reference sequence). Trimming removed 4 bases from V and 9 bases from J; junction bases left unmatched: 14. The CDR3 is CASSAPSGGLRGEQFF. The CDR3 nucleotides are TGCGCCAGCAGTGCACCGAGCGGGGGACTCAGGGGTGAGCAGTTCTTC.

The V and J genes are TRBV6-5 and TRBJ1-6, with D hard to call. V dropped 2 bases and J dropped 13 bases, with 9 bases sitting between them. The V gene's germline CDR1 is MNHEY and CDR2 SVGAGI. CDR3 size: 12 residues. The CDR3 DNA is TGTGCCAGCAGTTACATAAACGGGCCCCTCCACTTT. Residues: CASSYINGPLHF.

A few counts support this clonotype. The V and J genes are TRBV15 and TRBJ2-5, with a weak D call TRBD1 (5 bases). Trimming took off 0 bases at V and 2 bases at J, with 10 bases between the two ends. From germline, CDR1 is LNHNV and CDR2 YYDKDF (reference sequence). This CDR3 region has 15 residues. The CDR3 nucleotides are TGTGCCACCAGCAGAGATGGGGCAGAACAAGAGACCCAGTACTTC. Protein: CATSRDGAEQETQYF.

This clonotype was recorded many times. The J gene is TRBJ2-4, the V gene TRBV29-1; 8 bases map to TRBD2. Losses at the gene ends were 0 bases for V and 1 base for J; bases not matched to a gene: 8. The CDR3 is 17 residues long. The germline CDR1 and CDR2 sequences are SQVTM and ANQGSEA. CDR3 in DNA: TGCAGCGTTGAAGATCCACGGCGGGGGGAGGCCAAAAACATTCAGTACTTC. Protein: CSVEDPRRGEAKNIQYF. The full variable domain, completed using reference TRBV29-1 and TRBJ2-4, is SAVISQKPSRDICQRGTSLTIQCQVDSQVTMMFWYRQQPGQSLTLIATANQGSEATYESGFVIDKFPISRPNLTFSTLTVSNMSPEDSSIYLCSVEDPRRGEAKNIQYFGAGTRLSVL.

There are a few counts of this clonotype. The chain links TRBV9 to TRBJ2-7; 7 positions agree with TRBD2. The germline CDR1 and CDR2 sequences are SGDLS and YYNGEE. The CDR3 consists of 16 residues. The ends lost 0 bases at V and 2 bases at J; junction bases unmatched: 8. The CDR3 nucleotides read TGTGCCAGCAGCGTAGAAGGTGGGAGCGGGGCCTACGAGCAGTACTTC. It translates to CASSVEGGSGAYEQYF. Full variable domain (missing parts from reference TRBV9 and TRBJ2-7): DSGVTQTPKHLITATGQRVTLRCSPRSGDLSVYWYQQSLDQGLQFLIQYYNGEERAKGNILERFSAQQFPDLHSELNLSSLELGDSALYFCASSVEGGSGAYEQYFGPGTRLTVT.

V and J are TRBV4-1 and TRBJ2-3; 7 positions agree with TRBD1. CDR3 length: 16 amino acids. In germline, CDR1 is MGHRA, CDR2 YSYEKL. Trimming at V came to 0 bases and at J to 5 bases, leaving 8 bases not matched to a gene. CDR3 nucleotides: TGCGCCAGCAGCCAAGATAGGGAGACAGGGATAGATACGCAGTATTTT. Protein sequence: CASSQDRETGIDTQYF.

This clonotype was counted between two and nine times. The CDR3 region is CATSDLELNTEAFF. The CDR3 bases are TGTGCCACCAGTGATTTGGAGTTGAACACTGAAGCTTTCTTT. The V gene is TRBV24-1, the J gene TRBJ1-1, with no clear D. The CDR3 runs to 14 residues. V was clipped by 0 bases and J by 0 bases, with 4 bases between them. Germline-derived CDR1 and CDR2 are KGHDR and SFDVKD.

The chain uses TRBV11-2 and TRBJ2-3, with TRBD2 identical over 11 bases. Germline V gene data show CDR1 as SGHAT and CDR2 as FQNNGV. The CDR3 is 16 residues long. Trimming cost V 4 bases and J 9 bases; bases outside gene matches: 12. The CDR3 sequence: CASSSLLAGALPTQYF. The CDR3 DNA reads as TGTGCCAGCAGCTCGTTACTAGCGGGGGCCCTCCCAACGCAGTATTTT.

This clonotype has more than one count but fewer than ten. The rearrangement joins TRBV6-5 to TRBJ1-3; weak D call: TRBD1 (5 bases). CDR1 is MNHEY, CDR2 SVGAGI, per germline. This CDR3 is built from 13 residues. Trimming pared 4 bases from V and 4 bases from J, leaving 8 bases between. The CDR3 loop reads CASSSPGGNTIYF. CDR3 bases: TGTGCCAGCAGTTCTCCAGGGGGAAACACCATATATTTT.

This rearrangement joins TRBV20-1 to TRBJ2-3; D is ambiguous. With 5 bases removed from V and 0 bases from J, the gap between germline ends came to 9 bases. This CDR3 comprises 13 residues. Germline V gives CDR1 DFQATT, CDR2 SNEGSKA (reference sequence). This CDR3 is CSAPTQSTDTQYF. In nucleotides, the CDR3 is TGCAGTGCTCCCACTCAGAGCACAGATACGCAGTATTTT.

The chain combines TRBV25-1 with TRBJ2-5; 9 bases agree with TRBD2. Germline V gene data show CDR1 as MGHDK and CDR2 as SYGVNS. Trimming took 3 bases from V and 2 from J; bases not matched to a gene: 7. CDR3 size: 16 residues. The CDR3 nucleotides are TGTGCCAGCAGTGATGCCGGGACTAGCAGACAAGAGACCCAGTACTTC. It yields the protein CASSDAGTSRQETQYF.

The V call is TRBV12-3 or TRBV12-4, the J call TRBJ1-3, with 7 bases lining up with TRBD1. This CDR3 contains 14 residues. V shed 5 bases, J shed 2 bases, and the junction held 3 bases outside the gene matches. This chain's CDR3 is CASSRGGPGNTIYF. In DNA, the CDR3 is TGTGCCAGCAGTCGAGGGGGCCCTGGAAACACCATATATTTT.

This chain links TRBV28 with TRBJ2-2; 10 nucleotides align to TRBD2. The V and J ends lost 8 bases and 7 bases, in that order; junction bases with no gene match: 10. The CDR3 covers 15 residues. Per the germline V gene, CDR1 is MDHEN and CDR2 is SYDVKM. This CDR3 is CASGVLAGKVGELFF. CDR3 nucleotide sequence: TGTGCCAGCGGAGTACTAGCGGGGAAAGTCGGGGAGCTGTTTTTT.

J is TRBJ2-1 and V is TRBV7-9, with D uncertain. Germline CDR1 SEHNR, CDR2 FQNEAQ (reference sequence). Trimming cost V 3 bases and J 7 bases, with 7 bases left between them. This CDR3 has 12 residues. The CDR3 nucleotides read TGTGCCAGCAGCTTGAGATTAAATGAGCAGTTCTTC. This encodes CASSLRLNEQFF.

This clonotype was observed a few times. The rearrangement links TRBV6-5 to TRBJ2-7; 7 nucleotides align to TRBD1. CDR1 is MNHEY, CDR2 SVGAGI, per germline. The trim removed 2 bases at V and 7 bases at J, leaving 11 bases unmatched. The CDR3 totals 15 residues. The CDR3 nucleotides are TGTGCCAGCAGTTACGGGGTGACAGGGCATTGGGAGCAGTACTTC. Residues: CASSYGVTGHWEQYF.